These 3 T cell receptor beta chains were sequenced from one sample in a study of identifying expanded T cells in peripheral blood. TCRdb's copy holds only in-frame clones and misses some; the assay was immunoSEQ multiplex PCR. The sample lists over 100,000 clones, about nine tenths occurring once. Material: blood. These TCRs come from a person aged 18 to 75 in good health.

The gene calls are TRBV6-1 and TRBJ2-1, with D possibly being TRBD1 (6 bases). The V gene's germline CDR1 is MNHNS and CDR2 SASEGT. The CDR3 contains 12 residues. V shed 3 bases and J shed 11 bases, with 11 bases lying between them. The CDR3 loop reads CASSDMGQKQFF. Written as DNA, the CDR3 is TGTGCCAGCAGTGACATGGGACAAAAGCAGTTCTTC.

The CDR3 sequence is CASSSRQASSYEQYF. The CDR3 nucleotides read TGTGCCAGCAGCTCCCGACAGGCCAGCTCCTACGAGCAGTACTTC. The rearrangement links TRBV5-4 to TRBJ2-7, with D tentatively TRBD1 (6 bases). CDR3 length equals 15 residues. V gave up 3 bases and J gave up 0 bases, with 13 bases separating them. CDR1 and CDR2 from the germline V gene are SGHNT and YYREEE (reference sequence).

This chain connects TRBV5-4 to TRBJ2-1; D is perhaps TRBD2 (9 bases). The V gene's germline CDR1 is SGHNT and CDR2 YYREEE (reference sequence). V shed 4 bases and J shed 5 bases, with 22 bases lying between them. This CDR3 spans 17 amino acids. The CDR3 here is CASSPNRGTSRNNEQFF. CDR3 sequence (DNA): TGTGCCAGCAGCCCAAACAGGGGGACTAGCCGTAACAATGAGCAGTTCTTC.